The 23 T cell receptor beta chains in this list originate from one sample, sequenced in a study of T cells in Graves' hyperthyroidism and ophthalmopathy. Template material for amplifying TCR beta CDR3 regions consisted of RNA transcripts. A set of HTBI primers served as the primers for a first-round RT-PCR of the TCR CDR3. TCRdb reanalysed the multiplex PCR reads using MiXCR and keeps one entry per CDR3 protein. The table has under 700,000 distinct CDR3 sequences, around 15% seen once. Sequencing was performed on blood. The source of these receptors is a woman aged 18-30 years with Graves' hyperthyroidism.

This clonotype was seen at least ten times. This chain uses TRBV11-2 with TRBJ2-5; D is unresolved. Deletions cut 2 bases from V and 3 bases from J, with 13 bases between. Per the germline V gene, CDR1 is SGHAT and CDR2 is FQNNGV. The CDR3 has 15 amino acids. The CDR3 spells CASSLSGRAEETQYF. CDR3 sequence (DNA): TGTGCCAGCAGCTTATCGGGTAGGGCAGAAGAGACCCAGTACTTC. Together with reference TRBV11-2 and TRBJ2-5, the CDR3 gives the full variable domain: EAGVAQSPRYKIIEKRQSVAFWCNPISGHATLYWYQQILGQGPKLLIQFQNNGVVDDSQLPKDRFSAERLKGVDSTLKIQPAKLEDSAVYLCASSLSGRAEETQYFGPGTRLLVL.

This clonotype was detected many times. The chain links TRBV5-5 to TRBJ1-2; D not resolved. V dropped 4 bases and J dropped 1 base, with 17 bases sitting between them. Germline assignment: CDR1 SGHKS and CDR2 YYEKEE (reference sequence). CDR3 size: 16 residues. In nucleotides, the CDR3 is TGTGCCAGCAGCCCGCCCGGGAGGGCACTTAACTATGGCTACACCTTC. It yields the protein CASSPPGRALNYGYTF.

This clonotype was recorded at least ten times. The V call is TRBV7-9, the J call TRBJ1-5, with D perhaps matching TRBD1 (6 bases). The CDR3 has 15 amino acids. Per germline, CDR1 SEHNR and CDR2 FQNEAQ (reference sequence). V shed 3 bases and J shed 0 bases, with 9 bases lying between them. CDR3 residues: CASSLGDNSNQPQHF. The CDR3 DNA is TGTGCCAGCAGCTTGGGGGACAATAGCAATCAGCCCCAGCATTTT.

This clonotype was recorded a few times. This sequence may be a read error, since a much larger clone differs from it by one base. The chain links TRBV28 to TRBJ2-2; 10 positions match TRBD2. The CDR3 spans 18 residues. Germline-derived CDR1 and CDR2 are MDHEN and SYDVKM. The CDR3 bases are TGTGCCAGCAGTTTAACAGCGGTAGCGGGAGGCTTCACCAGGGAGCTGTTTTTT. It yields the protein CASSLTAVAGGFTRELFF.

The chain uses TRBV30 and TRBJ2-1; 14 bases agree with TRBD2. Germline V gene sequence: CDR1 GTSNPN, CDR2 SVGIG (reference sequence). V lost 3 bases to trimming and J lost 5 bases; unmatched junction nucleotides: 6. The CDR3 has 16 residues. DNA for the CDR3: TGTGCCTGGAGCCGACTAGCGGGAGGGCCCCACAATGAGCAGTTCTTC. Translation gives CAWSRLAGGPHNEQFF.

The sample holds a few counts of this clonotype. As DNA, the CDR3 is TGCGCCAGCAGCCAACAAACCGGGACAGACTATAACTATGGCTACACCTTC. This translates into CASSQQTGTDYNYGYTF. V usage is TRBV4-3 and J usage is TRBJ1-2; 7 bases agree with TRBD1. Germline lookup yields CDR1 LGHNA and CDR2 YSLEER. V trimming: 2 bases; J trimming: 1 base; junction bases outside the gene matches: 10. The length of the CDR3 is 17 residues.

This clonotype was seen a few times. J is TRBJ1-5 and V is TRBV6-2 or TRBV6-3; TRBD1 agrees at 8 bases. Germline CDR1 and CDR2: MNHEY and SVGEGT. V was pared by 7 bases and J by 9 bases, with 8 bases of the junction left unmatched. This CDR3 contains 13 residues. For the CDR3, the DNA is TGTGCCAGCAACGGACAGGGCCGCCGGCCCCAGCATTTT. As protein: CASNGQGRRPQHF.

The gene calls are TRBV10-1 and TRBJ1-1, with a possible D match to TRBD1 (5 bases). Deletions cut 3 bases from V and 5 bases from J, with 16 bases between. The V gene's germline CDR1 is WNHNN and CDR2 SYGVQD (reference sequence). The CDR3 is 15 amino acids. The CDR3, as DNA: TGCGCCAGCAGTGAAAACCCCGGTGGGACGACTGAAGCTTTCTTT. It is translated as CASSENPGGTTEAFF.

This clonotype appeared many times. This chain uses TRBV12-3 or TRBV12-4 with TRBJ2-7; D is uncertain. V gave up 4 bases and J gave up 3 bases, with 16 bases separating them. The CDR3 consists of 15 residues. The CDR3 loop is CASSSILGAFYEQYF. CDR3 nucleotide sequence: TGTGCCAGCAGTTCCATCCTGGGCGCGTTCTACGAGCAGTACTTC.

This clonotype has only a few counts. V usage is TRBV20-1 and J usage is TRBJ2-7; D could derive from TRBD1 or TRBD2 (5 bases each). Germline loops: CDR1 DFQATT, CDR2 SNEGSKA (reference sequence). The CDR3 is 13 amino acids. V lost 0 bases and J 6 bases, leaving 12 bases between the germline ends. The CDR3 here is CSAREGGAGEQYF. The CDR3 region has the DNA TGCAGTGCTAGAGAGGGTGGGGCGGGCGAGCAGTACTTC.

The gene calls are TRBV19 and TRBJ2-5; D is ambiguous. Trimming left V 1 base short and J 2 bases short, with 11 bases between. The CDR3 is 15 amino acids. Germline V lookup: CDR1 LNHDA, CDR2 SQIVND (reference sequence). The CDR3 reads CASSIVTGWQETQYF. The CDR3 DNA reads TGTGCCAGTAGTATAGTAACCGGATGGCAAGAGACCCAGTACTTC.

The rearrangement joins TRBV29-1 to TRBJ2-7; 8 nucleotides line up with TRBD1. Germline CDR1 and CDR2: SQVTM and ANQGSEA. The CDR3 extends over 15 amino acids. The V gene end was trimmed by 4 bases and the J gene end by 7 bases; junction bases not matched to a gene: 15. CDR3 coding DNA: TGCAGCGTTGTCTACCCGGGGACAGGCCGCCTGGAGCAGTACTTC. Protein sequence: CSVVYPGTGRLEQYF.

This clonotype showed up many times. The genes are TRBV5-1 and TRBJ2-1; weak D call: TRBD2 (5 bases). The germline gives CDR1 SGHRS, CDR2 YFSETQ. The V end was cut by 6 bases, the J end by 9 bases, with 13 bases between. The CDR3 runs 12 residues. The DNA for the CDR3 is TGCGCCAGCAACCTCGGGGTGGGTGAGCAGTTCTTC. Its translation: CASNLGVGEQFF.

Comment on this clonotype: A much larger clonotype is one base distant, so this may be a read error. The chain joins TRBV12-5 to TRBJ2-1, with 9 bases lining up with TRBD2. Germline CDR1 LGHNT, CDR2 FRNRAP. The CDR3 sequence is 15 residues long. Trimming removed 1 base from V and 4 bases from J; junction bases left unmatched: 2. The CDR3 coding sequence is TGTGCTAGTGGTTTGGGACTAGCGGTTTACAATGAGCAGTTCTTC. This codes for CASGLGLAVYNEQFF.

This clonotype was found a few times. The rearrangement uses TRBV19 and TRBJ1-2, with D possibly TRBD1 on 5 matching bases. The CDR3 runs to 15 residues. The V gene's germline CDR1 is LNHDA and CDR2 SQIVND (reference sequence). Trimming removed 5 bases from V and 5 bases from J, with 18 bases in between. The CDR3 spells CASSAYGAAPYGYTF. DNA of the CDR3: TGTGCCAGTAGTGCCTATGGGGCAGCCCCATATGGCTACACCTTC.

The V call is TRBV7-2, the J call TRBJ1-4; no firm D call. Deletions cut 0 bases from V and 0 bases from J, with 8 bases between. Germline V lookup: CDR1 SGHTA, CDR2 FQGNSA. The CDR3 spans 16 residues. CDR3 amino acids: CASSLAGFATNEKLFF. The CDR3 DNA reads as TGTGCCAGCAGCTTAGCAGGGTTTGCAACTAATGAAAAACTGTTTTTT.

The rearrangement joins TRBV9 to TRBJ2-1; 10 nucleotides align to TRBD2. The CDR3 length is 17 residues. Trimming cost V 0 bases and J 5 bases; bases outside gene matches: 8. Germline CDR1 SGDLS, CDR2 YYNGEE. Written as DNA, the CDR3 is TGTGCCAGCAGCGTAGCGGCTAGCGGGAGTTTCCACAATGAGCAGTTCTTC. Protein sequence: CASSVAASGSFHNEQFF.

This clonotype was seen ten or more times. The DNA of the CDR3 is TGTGCCACCAGTAAGTTCGAAGCCCCCTACGAGCAGTACTTC. Amino acid sequence: CATSKFEAPYEQYF. The J gene is TRBJ2-7, the V gene TRBV24-1; D unclear. CDR3 length: 14 amino acids. The ends were cut back, 6 bases at V and 2 bases at J, with 13 bases in the middle. The germline V gene has CDR1 KGHDR and CDR2 SFDVKD.

Many counts were recorded for this clonotype. This chain connects TRBV18 to TRBJ1-1; TRBD1 is a possible D gene (6 bases). Germline V gene sequence: CDR1 KGHSH, CDR2 LQKENI. This CDR3 spans 14 amino acids. Between the trimmed V and J ends, which lost 3 bases and 5 bases, there was a span of 13 bases. Here the CDR3 DNA reads TGTGCCAGCTCACCCCCAGGAGGGACAACTGAAGCTTTCTTT. Encoded protein: CASSPPGGTTEAFF.

This clonotype was found a few times. V usage is TRBV29-1 and J usage is TRBJ2-1, with D maybe TRBD2 (6 bases). The germline V gene has CDR1 SQVTM and CDR2 ANQGSEA. The CDR3 spans 14 residues. Trimming pared 1 base from V and 2 bases from J, leaving 9 bases between. This CDR3 reads CSVEVSGPYNEQFF. The CDR3 DNA follows: TGCAGCGTTGAAGTGAGCGGGCCCTACAATGAGCAGTTCTTC.

The chain is built from TRBV19 and TRBJ2-5; D might be TRBD1 (6 bases). The V gene lost 0 bases and the J gene lost 3 bases, with 11 bases spanning the gap. The germline V gene has CDR1 LNHDA and CDR2 SQIVND (reference sequence). The CDR3 is 15 residues long. The CDR3 sequence: CASSIERGTEETQYF. CDR3 sequence (DNA): TGTGCCAGTAGTATAGAAAGGGGGACCGAAGAGACCCAGTACTTC.

This clonotype was counted at least ten times. The rearrangement uses TRBV30 and TRBJ2-2; D gene ambiguous. CDR1 and CDR2 from the germline V gene are GTSNPN and SVGIG (reference sequence). Between the trimmed V and J ends, which lost 5 bases and 4 bases, there was a span of 14 bases. The CDR3 contains 14 residues. CDR3 in amino acids: CAWQVLSFTGELFF. CDR3 in DNA: TGTGCCTGGCAAGTTCTTAGCTTCACCGGGGAGCTGTTTTTT.

The chain links TRBV5-6 to TRBJ2-1, with D uncertain. CDR3 length: 15 residues. Germline V lookup: CDR1 SGHDT, CDR2 YYEEEE. Trimming took off 0 bases at V and 5 bases at J, with 12 bases between the two ends. The CDR3 reads CASSLGGSINNEQFF. CDR3 nucleotide sequence: TGTGCCAGCAGCTTGGGTGGTAGCATAAACAATGAGCAGTTCTTC. The whole variable domain, filled in from reference TRBV5-6 and TRBJ2-1, reads DAGVTQSPTHLIKTRGQQVTLRCSPKSGHDTVSWYQQALGQGPQFIFQYYEEEERQRGNFPDRFSGHQFPNYSSELNVNALLLGDSALYLCASSLGGSINNEQFFGPGTRLTVL.